The next 2 T cell receptor beta chains were all read from a single sample in a study of blood T cell repertoires in COVID-19. Assay used: immunoSEQ multiplex PCR; TCRdb lists only in-frame clones, some missing. This table has fewer than 300,000 clones, 80% to 90% appearing once. Sequences were obtained from peripheral blood. The origin of the receptors is a woman aged 40 to 50 who had recovered from COVID-19.

V usage is TRBV7-2 and J usage is TRBJ1-2, with 10 bases aligning to TRBD1. Germline CDR1 SGHTA, CDR2 FQGNSA. V shed 4 bases and J 6 bases; nucleotides not matched to a gene: 11. There are 16 residues in the CDR3. In DNA form, the CDR3 reads TGTGCCAGCAGCTCCATCCGGGACAGGGGAGATGATGGCTACACCTTC. Translating gives CASSSIRDRGDDGYTF.

This chain links TRBV6-5 with TRBJ1-5; 7 bases agree with TRBD1. This CDR3 comprises 15 residues. Germline V gene sequence: CDR1 MNHEY, CDR2 SVGAGI. J gave up 5 bases and V 6 bases, and 10 bases lay outside the gene matches. The CDR3 DNA follows: TGTGCCAGCAGCAGAGACAGGGCCCTGGATCAGCCCCAGCATTTT. The encoded protein is CASSRDRALDQPQHF.